The 24 T cell receptor beta chains reported below all come from one sample, sequenced in a study of cytomegalovirus exposure and HLA in healthy donors. With 60 Vbeta and 13 Jbeta primers, the PCR was carried out. TCRdb keeps only in-frame clones here, not all; method: immunoSEQ multiplex PCR. The data show around 150,000 clones, approximately 8.9% seen once. The sequenced sample consisted of PBMCs. The origin of the receptors is a woman in her thirties or forties in good health and CMV-seropositive.

This chain connects TRBV4-3 to TRBJ2-3, with 8 bases identical to TRBD1. The CDR3 is 16 amino acids. Germline V lookup: CDR1 LGHNA, CDR2 YSLEER. The V and J ends lost 3 bases and 3 bases, in that order; junction bases with no gene match: 8. CDR3 loop: CASSQGTGRTTDTQYF. CDR3 DNA: TGCGCCAGCAGCCAGGGGACAGGAAGGACAACAGATACGCAGTATTTT.

This clone came up a few times. This chain connects TRBV21-1 to TRBJ1-5; the listed D gene, TRBD1, was not tested against the DNA. TRBV21-1 represents a pseudogene. The CDR3 totals 15 residues. The CDR3 is CASSSPLGSNQPQHF. The CDR3 DNA reads as TGTGCCAGCAGCAGTCCGTTGGGCAGCAATCAGCCCCAGCATTTT.

The chain links TRBV5-4 to TRBJ2-1; tentatively, D is TRBD1 (6 bases). This CDR3 has 15 residues. Trimming shortened V by 4 bases and J by 2 bases, and 13 bases separated the two germline ends. CDR1 is SGHNT, CDR2 YYREEE, per germline (reference sequence). CDR3 nucleotides: TGTGCCAGCAGCACCGGGACAAGGCCCTACAATGAGCAGTTCTTC. Translated: CASSTGTRPYNEQFF.

This clone was seen a handful of times. The chain recombines TRBV2 with TRBJ2-7; 9 nucleotides agree with TRBD2. The CDR3 is 15 residues long. Germline trimming cut 1 base from V and 6 bases from J; bases unmatched to any gene: 7. Germline loops: CDR1 SNHLY, CDR2 FYNNEI. The CDR3, as DNA: TGTGCCAGCAGTGAAGATGTAGCGGGGGCGCTCGAGCAGTACTTC. It encodes CASSEDVAGALEQYF.

The gene calls are TRBV7-2 and TRBJ2-5, with a possible D match to TRBD1 (6 bases). The CDR3 covers 15 residues. Germline V gives CDR1 SGHTA, CDR2 FQGNSA. V dropped 3 bases and J dropped 2 bases, with 13 bases sitting between them. The CDR3 sequence is CASSFTGLRQETQYF. The CDR3 bases are TGTGCCAGCAGCTTTACAGGGCTTAGACAAGAGACCCAGTACTTC. Variable domain in full (rest from reference TRBV7-2 and TRBJ2-5): GAGVSQSPSNKVTEKGKDVELRCDPISGHTALYWYRQSLGQGLEFLIYFQGNSAPDKSGLPSDRFSAERTGGSVSTLTIQRTQQEDSAVYLCASSFTGLRQETQYFGPGTRLLVL.

This clone was recorded a few times. The CDR3 is CASSPRHAGGPATGELFF. The CDR3 nucleotides read TGTGCCAGCTCACCACGGCATGCGGGGGGGCCGGCCACCGGGGAGCTGTTTTTT. J is TRBJ2-2 and V is TRBV18; 9 positions match TRBD2. CDR1 is KGHSH and CDR2 is LQKENI in the germline V gene. The CDR3 is made up of 18 amino acids. Trimming at V came to 1 base and at J to 4 bases, leaving 10 bases not matched to a gene.

The chain employs TRBV6-5 and TRBJ2-5, with 9 bases identical to TRBD2. V lost 2 bases to trimming and J lost 4 bases; unmatched junction nucleotides: 8. This CDR3 is 16 amino acids long. Germline CDR1 MNHEY, CDR2 SVGAGI. The CDR3 protein is CASSYGASGERETQYF. Here the CDR3 DNA reads TGTGCCAGCAGTTACGGGGCTAGCGGGGAAAGAGAGACCCAGTACTTC.

The V and J genes are TRBV29-1 and TRBJ2-1; 14 bases align to TRBD2. The CDR3 runs to 14 residues. V dropped 7 bases and J dropped 7; count of bases not matched to a gene: 6. Germline V CDR1 and CDR2: SQVTM, ANQGSEA. The CDR3: CSAGTSGGRNEQFF. The CDR3 nucleotides are TGCAGCGCAGGGACTAGCGGGGGCAGGAATGAGCAGTTCTTC.

In its sample, this clone was seen a few times. The chain has TRBV19 and TRBJ1-3; the D gene is possibly TRBD1 (6 bases). CDR3 length equals 14 residues. Trimming shortened V by 6 bases and J by 2 bases, and 11 bases separated the two germline ends. Germline V gene data show CDR1 as LNHDA and CDR2 as SQIVND (reference sequence). The CDR3 loop reads CASRTTGTGNTIYF. CDR3 nucleotides: TGTGCCAGTAGAACTACAGGGACTGGAAACACCATATATTTT.

This clone turned up a few times. This rearrangement joins TRBV5-1 to TRBJ1-1, with D perhaps matching TRBD1 (6 bases). Germline assignment: CDR1 SGHRS and CDR2 YFSETQ. This CDR3 comprises 14 residues. V was trimmed by 4 bases and J by 7 bases, leaving 17 bases between them. CDR3 protein: CASSPGRLGGEAFF. The CDR3 bases are TGCGCCAGCAGCCCGGGCAGGCTAGGGGGTGAAGCTTTCTTT.

A few counts support this clone. The chain employs TRBV13 and TRBJ2-1; TRBD2 matches 7 bases. V was clipped by 5 bases and J by 9 bases; unmatched bases: 16. CDR1 PRHDT and CDR2 FYEKMQ come from the germline V gene (reference sequence). The CDR3 extends over 16 amino acids. The CDR3: CASSPRTRSLRSEQFF. CDR3 sequence (DNA): TGTGCCAGCAGCCCCCGGACTAGGTCGCTCAGAAGTGAGCAGTTCTTC.

This chain uses TRBV7-9 with TRBJ2-3; D perhaps matches TRBD2 (7 bases). In germline, CDR1 is SEHNR, CDR2 FQNEAQ (reference sequence). The CDR3 length is 15 residues. Trimming cost V 4 bases and J 1 base, with 12 bases left between them. For the CDR3, the DNA is TGTGCCAGCAGCTGGGGGGGCGGAGGCACAGATACGCAGTATTTT. This sequence encodes CASSWGGGGTDTQYF.

A few counts support this clone. This CDR3 is CSVAAGGRYEQYF. CDR3 nucleotides: TGCAGCGTTGCGGCGGGGGGCCGCTACGAGCAGTACTTC. The V and J genes are TRBV29-1 and TRBJ2-7; TRBD2 aligns across 8 bases. The CDR3 consists of 13 residues. Per germline, CDR1 SQVTM and CDR2 ANQGSEA. Trimming at V came to 4 bases and at J to 3 bases, leaving 5 bases not matched to a gene.

This chain joins TRBV29-1 and TRBJ1-1; D is perhaps TRBD1 (5 bases). Trimming stripped 3 bases from V and 5 bases from J, with 10 bases between. The CDR3 extends over 12 amino acids. Germline-derived CDR1 and CDR2 are SQVTM and ANQGSEA. The CDR3 DNA reads TGCAGCGTTGACGAGGGGAGGACTGAAGCTTTCTTT. Translation gives CSVDEGRTEAFF.

This clone was seen more than once but under ten times. V and J are TRBV19 and TRBJ2-2; D unresolved. V gave up 7 bases and J gave up 0 bases, with 3 bases separating them. The CDR3 runs to 12 residues. From germline, CDR1 is LNHDA and CDR2 SQIVND (reference sequence). As DNA, the CDR3 is TGTGCCAGTAACACGAACACCGGGGAGCTGTTTTTT. Encoded protein: CASNTNTGELFF.

This clone was picked up a small number of times. The gene calls are TRBV4-3 and TRBJ1-2, with D possibly matching TRBD1 (6 bases). Trimming shortened V by 1 base and J by 4 bases, and 13 bases separated the two germline ends. This CDR3 region has 15 residues. Germline-derived CDR1 and CDR2 are LGHNA and YSLEER. The CDR3 here is CASSQASGASYGYTF. For the CDR3, the DNA is TGCGCCAGCAGCCAAGCGTCAGGGGCGAGCTATGGCTACACCTTC.

This chain uses TRBV12-5 with TRBJ1-1, with a tentative D call TRBD1 (5 bases). The V and J ends lost 1 base and 5 bases respectively, with 11 bases between them. Germline values: CDR1 LGHNT, CDR2 FRNRAP. CDR3 length: 14 amino acids. The CDR3 coding sequence is TGTGCTAGTGGTTTGGCGCAGGGTGGGACTGAAGCTTTCTTT. Amino acids: CASGLAQGGTEAFF.

This clone was seen a few times. V gene TRBV11-3 combines with J gene TRBJ1-6, with 7 positions matching TRBD1. Germline CDR1 is SGHNT and CDR2 is YENEEA. The CDR3 consists of 17 residues. J lost 7 bases, V lost 5 bases, and 14 bases had no gene match. CDR3 DNA sequence: TGTGCCAGCAGCCCCCATAGTACGGACAGGAGAAATTCACCCCTCCACTTT. This gives the protein CASSPHSTDRRNSPLHF.

The rearrangement uses TRBV13 and TRBJ2-3; D is unresolved. This CDR3 is built from 13 residues. V was trimmed by 2 bases and J by 6 bases, leaving 9 bases between them. Germline CDR1 is PRHDT and CDR2 is FYEKMQ (reference sequence). CDR3 bases: TGTGCCAGCAGCTTACAAACCGGGGATACGCAGTATTTT. Its protein product is CASSLQTGDTQYF.

The chain links TRBV4-1 to TRBJ2-3, with D tentatively TRBD1 (5 bases). Germline loops: CDR1 MGHRA, CDR2 YSYEKL. Trimming stripped 1 base from V and 6 bases from J, with 11 bases between. CDR3 size: 14 residues. The chain's CDR3 is CASSQGSGMDTQYF. In DNA, the CDR3 is TGCGCCAGCAGCCAAGGTTCAGGGATGGATACGCAGTATTTT.

This clone showed up many times. The rearrangement links TRBV6-5 to TRBJ1-1, with 9 bases fitting TRBD1. V shed 6 bases and J 5 bases; nucleotides not matched to a gene: 7. The CDR3 runs 14 residues. Germline V gives CDR1 MNHEY, CDR2 SVGAGI. DNA for the CDR3: TGTGCCAGCAGGGGGACAGGGACTTGGACTGAAGCTTTCTTT. This sequence encodes CASRGTGTWTEAFF.

The chain has TRBV29-1 and TRBJ2-7, with 7 bases matching TRBD1. CDR1 and CDR2 (germline): SQVTM, ANQGSEA. V lost 0 bases and J lost 2; bases outside the gene matches: 4. This CDR3 spans 14 amino acids. This chain's CDR3 is CSVEDGQDPYEQYF. For the CDR3, the DNA is TGCAGCGTTGAAGATGGACAGGACCCCTACGAGCAGTACTTC.

A few counts support this clone. This chain links TRBV5-1 with TRBJ2-7; D possibly corresponds to TRBD1 (6 bases). CDR1 is SGHRS, CDR2 YFSETQ, per germline. V was cut by 1 base and J by 2 bases, with 7 bases left in between. The CDR3 covers 13 residues. The CDR3 DNA reads TGCGCCAGCAGCTTGAAGGGGGCCTACGAGCAGTACTTC. It yields the protein CASSLKGAYEQYF.

V gene TRBV2 combines with J gene TRBJ2-1; 8 bases align to TRBD1. The junction had 11 bases not matched to a gene; V was cut back by 7 bases and J by 9 bases. Germline V gene lookup returns CDR1 SNHLY and CDR2 FYNNEI. CDR3 length: 14 amino acids. This CDR3 reads CASNLRQGSGEQFF. The DNA of the CDR3 is TGTGCCAGCAACCTTCGACAGGGGTCGGGTGAGCAGTTCTTC.